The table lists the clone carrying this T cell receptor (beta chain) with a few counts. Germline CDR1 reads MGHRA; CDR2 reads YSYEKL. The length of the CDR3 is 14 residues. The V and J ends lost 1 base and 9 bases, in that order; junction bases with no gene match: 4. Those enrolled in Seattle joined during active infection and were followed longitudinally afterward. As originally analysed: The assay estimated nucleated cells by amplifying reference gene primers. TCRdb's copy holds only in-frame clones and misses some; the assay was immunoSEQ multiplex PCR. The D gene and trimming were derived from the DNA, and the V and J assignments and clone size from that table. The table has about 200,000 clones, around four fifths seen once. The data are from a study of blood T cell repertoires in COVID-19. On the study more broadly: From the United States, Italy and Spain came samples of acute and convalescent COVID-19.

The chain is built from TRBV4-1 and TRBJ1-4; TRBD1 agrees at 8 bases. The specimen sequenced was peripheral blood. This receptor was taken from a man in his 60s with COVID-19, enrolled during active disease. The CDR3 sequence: CASSQVLRGQKLFF. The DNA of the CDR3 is TGCGCCAGCAGCCAAGTTCTCAGGGGGCAAAAACTGTTTTTT.